This T cell receptor beta chain was obtained from a study of human T cells and chemical hapten exposure. Study context: The study sensitized with 2% DPC on a 2 cm by 2 cm patch of upper inner arm skin. The study, taken as a whole, reports: TCRs at a frequency above 1 in 1000 stayed unchanged with DPC sensitization. Compared with pre-sensitization or healthy control sets, expanded TCRs clustered more.

This clonotype was seen ten or more times. Its antigen remains unidentified. TCRdb ran MiXCR on the RACE reads and lists one entry per CDR3 protein. The data contain 300,000 to 400,000 distinct CDR3 sequences, less than 6.5% of them singletons. The sample's time point: pre-sensitization, week 0. As for treatment: therapeutic diphenylcyclopropenone sensitization with weekly scalp DPC. CDR1 is MDHEN, CDR2 SYDVKM, per germline. The CDR3 runs to 13 residues. V gave up 4 bases and J gave up 7 bases, with 13 bases separating them. The chain employs TRBV28 and TRBJ2-5, with a possible D match to TRBD2 (6 bases). Sequencing used whole blood, obtained in connection with sensitization to the hapten diphenylcyclopropenone (DPC). This clonotype was sampled from a woman between 45 and 65 years old with alopecia areata. Some clones in this sample may be carry-over from other donors' samples. Here the CDR3 DNA reads TGTGCCAGCAGTTCCGGGCCGCGGGGGACCCAGTACTTC. It is translated as CASSSGPRGTQYF. Together with reference TRBV28 and TRBJ2-5, the CDR3 gives the full variable domain: DVKVTQSSRYLVKRTGEKVFLECVQDMDHENMFWYRQDPGLGLRLIYFSYDVKMKEKGDIPEGYSVSREKKERFSLILESASTNQTSMYLCASSSGPRGTQYFGPGTRLLVL.